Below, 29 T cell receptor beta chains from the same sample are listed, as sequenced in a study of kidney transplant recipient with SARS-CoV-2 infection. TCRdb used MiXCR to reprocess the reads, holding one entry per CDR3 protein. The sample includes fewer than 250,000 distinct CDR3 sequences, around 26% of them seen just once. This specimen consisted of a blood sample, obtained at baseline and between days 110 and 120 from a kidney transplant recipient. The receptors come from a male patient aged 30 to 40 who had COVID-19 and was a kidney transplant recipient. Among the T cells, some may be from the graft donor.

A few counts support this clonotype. As DNA, the CDR3 is TGCGCCAGCAGTAAAGACACAAGATCGCGAAAGACCTATGGCTACACCTTC. Translation: CASSKDTRSRKTYGYTF. This chain uses TRBV10-1 with TRBJ1-2; no clear D gene. Trimming removed 5 bases at V and 4 bases at J, with 23 bases between. The CDR3 has 17 residues. Germline loops: CDR1 WNHNN, CDR2 SYGVQD (reference sequence).

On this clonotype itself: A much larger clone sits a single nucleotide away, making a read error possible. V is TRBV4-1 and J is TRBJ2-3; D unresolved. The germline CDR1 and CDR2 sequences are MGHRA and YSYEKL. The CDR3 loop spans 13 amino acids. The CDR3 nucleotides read TGCGCCAGCAACCAAGGCACGGGAGATACGCAGTATTTT. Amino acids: CASNQGTGDTQYF.

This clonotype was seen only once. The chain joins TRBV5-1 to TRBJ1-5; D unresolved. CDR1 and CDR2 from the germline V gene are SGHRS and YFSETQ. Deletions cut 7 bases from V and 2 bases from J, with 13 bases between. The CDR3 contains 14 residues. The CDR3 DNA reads TGCGCCAGCGGCCTGGAGCCACGCAATCAGCCCCAGCATTTT. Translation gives CASGLEPRNQPQHF.

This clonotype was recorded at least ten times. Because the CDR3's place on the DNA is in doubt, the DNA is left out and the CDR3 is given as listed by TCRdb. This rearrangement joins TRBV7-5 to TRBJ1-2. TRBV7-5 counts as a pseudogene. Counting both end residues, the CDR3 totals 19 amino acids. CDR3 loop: CISVPEVNDEVGKTYGYTF.

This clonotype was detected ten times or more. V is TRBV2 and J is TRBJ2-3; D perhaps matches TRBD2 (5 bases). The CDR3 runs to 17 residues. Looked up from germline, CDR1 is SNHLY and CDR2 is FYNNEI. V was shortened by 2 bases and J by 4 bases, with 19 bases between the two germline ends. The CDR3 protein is CASSELGSPLSPDTQYF. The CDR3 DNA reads TGTGCCAGCAGTGAACTGGGGAGCCCACTGTCACCAGATACGCAGTATTTT. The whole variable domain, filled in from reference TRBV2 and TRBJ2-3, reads EPEVTQTPSHQVTQMGQEVILRCVPISNHLYFYWYRQILGQKVEFLVSFYNNEISEKSEIFDDQFSVERPDGSNFTLKIRSTKLEDSAMYFCASSELGSPLSPDTQYFGPGTRLTVL.

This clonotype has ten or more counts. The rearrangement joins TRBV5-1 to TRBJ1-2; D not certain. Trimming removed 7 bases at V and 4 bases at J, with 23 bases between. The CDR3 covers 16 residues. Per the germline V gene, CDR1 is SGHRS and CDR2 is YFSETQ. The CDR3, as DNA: TGCGCCAGCCTCCTCCCATCGGTTCGAAAGACCTATGGCTACACCTTC. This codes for CASLLPSVRKTYGYTF.

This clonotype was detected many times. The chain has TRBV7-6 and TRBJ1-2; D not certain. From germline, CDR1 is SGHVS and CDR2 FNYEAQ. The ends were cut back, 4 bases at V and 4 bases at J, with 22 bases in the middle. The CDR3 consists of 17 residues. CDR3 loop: CASSYPTESRKTYGYTF. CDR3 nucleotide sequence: TGTGCCAGCAGCTACCCGACTGAATCTCGAAAGACCTATGGCTACACCTTC.

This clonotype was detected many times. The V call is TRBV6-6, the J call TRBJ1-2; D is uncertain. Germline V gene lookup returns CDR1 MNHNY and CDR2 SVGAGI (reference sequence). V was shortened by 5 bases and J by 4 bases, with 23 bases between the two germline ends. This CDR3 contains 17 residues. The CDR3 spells CASSPRAGGRKTYGYTF. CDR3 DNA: TGTGCCAGCAGTCCTCGGGCAGGTGGGAGAAAGACCTATGGCTACACCTTC.

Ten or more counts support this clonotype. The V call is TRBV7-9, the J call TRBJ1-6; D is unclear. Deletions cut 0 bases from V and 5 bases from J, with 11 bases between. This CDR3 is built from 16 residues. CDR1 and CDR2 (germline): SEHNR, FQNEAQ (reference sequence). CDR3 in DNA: TGTGCCAGCAGCTTAGCTGGAGCTAAGAATAATTCACCCCTCCACTTT. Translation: CASSLAGAKNNSPLHF.

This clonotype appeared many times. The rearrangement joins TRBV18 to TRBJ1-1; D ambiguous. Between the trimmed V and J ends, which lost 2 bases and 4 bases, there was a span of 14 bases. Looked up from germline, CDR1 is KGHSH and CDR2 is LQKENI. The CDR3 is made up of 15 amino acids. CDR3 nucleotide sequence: TGTGCCAGCTCACCAACCTGGCAGCGGGGCACTGAAGCTTTCTTT. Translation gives CASSPTWQRGTEAFF.

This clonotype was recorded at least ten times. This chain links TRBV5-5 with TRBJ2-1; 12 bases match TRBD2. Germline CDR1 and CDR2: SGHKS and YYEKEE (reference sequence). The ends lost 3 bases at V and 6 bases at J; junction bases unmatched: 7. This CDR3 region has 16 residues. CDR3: CASSSRLAGVVNEQFF. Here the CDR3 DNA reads TGTGCCAGCAGCTCCCGACTAGCGGGAGTTGTCAATGAGCAGTTCTTC.

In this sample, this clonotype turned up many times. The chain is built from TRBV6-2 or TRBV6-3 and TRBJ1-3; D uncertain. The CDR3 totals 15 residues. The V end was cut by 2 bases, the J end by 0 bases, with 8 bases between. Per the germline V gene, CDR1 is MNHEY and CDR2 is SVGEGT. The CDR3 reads CASSYRIDSGNTIYF. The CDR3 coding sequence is TGTGCCAGCAGTTACAGGATTGACTCTGGAAACACCATATATTTT.

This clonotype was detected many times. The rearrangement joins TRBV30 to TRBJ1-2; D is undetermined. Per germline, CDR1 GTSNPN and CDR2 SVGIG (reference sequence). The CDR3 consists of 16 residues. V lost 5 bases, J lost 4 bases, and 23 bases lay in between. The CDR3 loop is CAWDLTRYRKTYGYTF. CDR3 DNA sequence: TGTGCCTGGGATTTAACGCGTTATAGAAAGACCTATGGCTACACCTTC.

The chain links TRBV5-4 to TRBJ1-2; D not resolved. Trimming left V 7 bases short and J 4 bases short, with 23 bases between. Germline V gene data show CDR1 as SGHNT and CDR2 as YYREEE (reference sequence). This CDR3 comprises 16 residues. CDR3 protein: CASCSFVPGKTYGYTF. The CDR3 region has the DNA TGTGCCAGCTGTTCTTTCGTACCAGGAAAGACCTATGGCTACACCTTC.

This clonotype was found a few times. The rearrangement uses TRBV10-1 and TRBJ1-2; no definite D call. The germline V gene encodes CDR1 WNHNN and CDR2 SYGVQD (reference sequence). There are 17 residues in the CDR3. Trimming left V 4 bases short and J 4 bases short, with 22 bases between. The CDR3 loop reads CASSVKARSRKTYGYTF. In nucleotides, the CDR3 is TGCGCCAGCAGTGTCAAGGCAAGATCGCGAAAGACCTATGGCTACACCTTC.

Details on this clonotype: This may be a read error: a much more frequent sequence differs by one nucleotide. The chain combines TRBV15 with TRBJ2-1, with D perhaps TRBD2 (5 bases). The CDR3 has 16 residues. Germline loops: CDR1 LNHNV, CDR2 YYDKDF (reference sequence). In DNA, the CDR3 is TGTGCCACCGGCAGAGATGTTTCGCTAGCCCCCAATGAGCAGTTCTTC. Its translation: CATGRDVSLAPNEQFF.

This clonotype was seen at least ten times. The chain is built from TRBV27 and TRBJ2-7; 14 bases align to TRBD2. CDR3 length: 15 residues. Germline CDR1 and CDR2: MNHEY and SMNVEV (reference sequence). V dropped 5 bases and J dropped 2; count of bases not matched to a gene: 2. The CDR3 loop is CASSRGLAGAYEQYF. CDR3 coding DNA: TGTGCCAGCAGTAGGGGACTAGCGGGAGCCTACGAGCAGTACTTC.

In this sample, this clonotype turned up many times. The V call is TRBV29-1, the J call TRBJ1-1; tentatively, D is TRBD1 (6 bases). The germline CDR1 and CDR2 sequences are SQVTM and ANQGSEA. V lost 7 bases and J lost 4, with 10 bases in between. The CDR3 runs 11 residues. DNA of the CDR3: TGCAGCGCAGGACAGAGCACTGAAGCTTTCTTT. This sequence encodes CSAGQSTEAFF.

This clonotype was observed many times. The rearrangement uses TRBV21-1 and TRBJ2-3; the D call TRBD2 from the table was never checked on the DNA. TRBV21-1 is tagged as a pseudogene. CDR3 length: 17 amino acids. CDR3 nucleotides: TGTGCCAGCAGGGAAGCCCTAGCTACAGTCATGCAAGATACGCAGTATTTT. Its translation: CASREALATVMQDTQYF.

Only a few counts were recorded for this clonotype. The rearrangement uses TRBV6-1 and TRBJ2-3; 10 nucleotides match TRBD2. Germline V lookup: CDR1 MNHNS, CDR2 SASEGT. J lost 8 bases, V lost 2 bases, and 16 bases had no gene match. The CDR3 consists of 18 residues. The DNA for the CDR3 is TGTGCCAGCAGTGAACTAGCGGGAGTGTTTGCAAGAGAAGCTACGCAGTATTTT. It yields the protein CASSELAGVFAREATQYF.

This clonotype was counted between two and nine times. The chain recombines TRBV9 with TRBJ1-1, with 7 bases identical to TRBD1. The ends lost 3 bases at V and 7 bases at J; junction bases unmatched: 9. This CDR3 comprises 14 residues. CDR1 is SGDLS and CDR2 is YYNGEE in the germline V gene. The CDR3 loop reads CASSGRQGVGEAFF. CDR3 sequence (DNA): TGTGCCAGCAGCGGAAGACAGGGAGTTGGTGAAGCTTTCTTT. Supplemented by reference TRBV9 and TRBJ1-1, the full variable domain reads DSGVTQTPKHLITATGQRVTLRCSPRSGDLSVYWYQQSLDQGLQFLIQYYNGEERAKGNILERFSAQQFPDLHSELNLSSLELGDSALYFCASSGRQGVGEAFFGQGTRLTVV.

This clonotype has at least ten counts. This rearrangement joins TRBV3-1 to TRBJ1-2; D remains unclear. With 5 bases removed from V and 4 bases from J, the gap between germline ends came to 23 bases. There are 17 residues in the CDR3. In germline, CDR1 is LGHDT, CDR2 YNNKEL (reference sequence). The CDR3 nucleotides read TGTGCCAGCAGCATAGCACGCACCCTTCGAAAGACCTATGGCTACACCTTC. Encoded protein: CASSIARTLRKTYGYTF.

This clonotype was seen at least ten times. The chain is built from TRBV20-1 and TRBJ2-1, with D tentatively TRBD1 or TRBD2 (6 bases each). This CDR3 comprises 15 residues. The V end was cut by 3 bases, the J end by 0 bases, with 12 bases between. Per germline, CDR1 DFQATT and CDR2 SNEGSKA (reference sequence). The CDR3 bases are TGCAGTGCTAGGAGGGGGGAGAGCTCCTACAATGAGCAGTTCTTC. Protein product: CSARRGESSYNEQFF.

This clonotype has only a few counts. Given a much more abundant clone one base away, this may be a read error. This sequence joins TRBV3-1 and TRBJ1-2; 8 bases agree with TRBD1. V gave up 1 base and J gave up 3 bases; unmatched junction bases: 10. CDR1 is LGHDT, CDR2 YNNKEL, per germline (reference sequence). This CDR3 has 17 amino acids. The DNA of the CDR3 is TGTGCCAGCAGCCAAGGGGACGGACAGGGAGGCTACTATGGCTACACCTTC. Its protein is CASSQGDGQGGYYGYTF.

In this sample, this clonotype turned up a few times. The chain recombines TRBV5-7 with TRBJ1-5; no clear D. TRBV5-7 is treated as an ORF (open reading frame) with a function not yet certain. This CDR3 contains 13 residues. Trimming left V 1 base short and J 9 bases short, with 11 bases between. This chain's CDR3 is CASSLWRVGPQHF. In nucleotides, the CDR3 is TGTGCCAGCAGCTTGTGGAGGGTTGGGCCCCAGCATTTT.

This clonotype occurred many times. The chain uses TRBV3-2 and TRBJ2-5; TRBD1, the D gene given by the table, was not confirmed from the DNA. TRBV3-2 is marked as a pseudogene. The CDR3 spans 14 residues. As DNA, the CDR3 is TGTGCCAGCAGCCAAGCGGACGGGGCTGGGACCCAGTACTTC. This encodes CASSQADGAGTQYF.

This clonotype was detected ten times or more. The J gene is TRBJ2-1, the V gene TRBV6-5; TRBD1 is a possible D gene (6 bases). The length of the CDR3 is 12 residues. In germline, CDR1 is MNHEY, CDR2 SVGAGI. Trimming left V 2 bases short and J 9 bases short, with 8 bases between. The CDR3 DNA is TGTGCCAGCAGTTACGGACAGAGTGAGCAGTTCTTC. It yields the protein CASSYGQSEQFF.

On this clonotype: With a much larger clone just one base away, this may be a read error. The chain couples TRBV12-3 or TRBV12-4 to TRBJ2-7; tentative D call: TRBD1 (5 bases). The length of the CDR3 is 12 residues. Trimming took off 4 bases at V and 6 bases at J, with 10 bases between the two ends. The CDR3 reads CASSSAGPEQYF. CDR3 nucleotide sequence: TGTGCCAGCAGTTCCGCAGGGCCCGAGCAGTACTTC.

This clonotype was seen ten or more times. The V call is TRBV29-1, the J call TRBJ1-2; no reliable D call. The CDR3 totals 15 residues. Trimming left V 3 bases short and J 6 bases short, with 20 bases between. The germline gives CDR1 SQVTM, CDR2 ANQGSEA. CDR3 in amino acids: CSVESPYRQTHGYTF. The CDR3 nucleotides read TGCAGCGTTGAGTCGCCGTACCGCCAGACCCATGGCTACACCTTC.